A single sample is the source of the 21 T cell receptor beta chains below, sequenced in a study of T cells after yellow fever vaccination. From the 5' RACE reads, TCRdb called clonotypes with MiXCR, one entry per CDR3 protein. The sample lists about 260,000 distinct CDR3 sequences; around 4.9% were seen once. Sequenced here: CD4+ T cells sorted from PBMCs, sampled on the day of the yellow fever booster vaccination. The source is a man younger than 30 who received the YFV17D yellow fever vaccine.

V usage is TRBV5-6 and J usage is TRBJ1-2, with D unresolved. The germline V gene encodes CDR1 SGHDT and CDR2 YYEEEE. V was trimmed by 0 bases and J by 0 bases, leaving 9 bases between them. This CDR3 contains 15 residues. The CDR3 bases are TGTGCCAGCAGCTTGGCCGTCAGGACTAACTATGGCTACACCTTC. This gives the protein CASSLAVRTNYGYTF.

This clonotype has a handful of counts. The chain couples TRBV7-2 to TRBJ2-1, with D possibly being TRBD1 (6 bases). The germline CDR1 and CDR2 sequences are SGHTA and FQGNSA. Trimming took 2 bases from V and 10 from J, leaving 9 bases between them. The CDR3 extends over 12 amino acids. The DNA of the CDR3 is TGTGCCAGCAGCTTATCCCAGGGGGAGCAGTTCTTC. Its protein is CASSLSQGEQFF.

This rearrangement joins TRBV7-9 to TRBJ2-7, with D tentatively TRBD1 or TRBD2 (5 bases each). Deletions cut 9 bases from V and 2 bases from J, with 11 bases between. The CDR3 runs to 12 residues. CDR1 is SEHNR, CDR2 FQNEAQ, per germline (reference sequence). Here the CDR3 DNA reads TGTGCCAGGGGGGTCTCAGCCTACGAGCAGTACGTC. Translation: CARGVSAYEQYV.

A few counts support this clonotype. A much larger clone sits a single nucleotide away, making a read error possible. The chain combines TRBV7-2 with TRBJ1-5; D is perhaps TRBD1 (6 bases). CDR1 SGHTA and CDR2 FQGNSA come from the germline V gene. The CDR3 covers 14 residues. V gave up 2 bases and J gave up 2 bases, with 7 bases separating them. The CDR3 reads CASSLNRGNQPQHF. The DNA of the CDR3 is TGTGCCAGCAGCTTAAACAGGGGCAATCAGCCCCAGCATTTT. Combining the CDR3 with reference TRBV7-2 and TRBJ1-5 gives the whole variable domain GAGVSQSPSNKVTEKGKDVELRCDPISGHTALYWYRQSLGQGLEFLIYFQGNSAPDKSGLPSDRFSAERTGGSVSTLTIQRTQQEDSAVYLCASSLNRGNQPQHFGDGTRLSIL.

This clonotype was seen more than once but under ten times. The genes are TRBV27 and TRBJ1-5; no clear D. The CDR3 loop spans 15 amino acids. Germline V CDR1 and CDR2: MNHEY, SMNVEV (reference sequence). Trimming left V 5 bases short and J 2 bases short, with 13 bases between. The CDR3 coding sequence is TGTGCCAGCAGTCTGAACTCCGGTGGCAATCAGCCCCAGCATTTT. This translates into CASSLNSGGNQPQHF.

This clonotype was counted ten times or more. The gene calls are TRBV4-2 and TRBJ1-4, with D maybe TRBD1 (5 bases). This CDR3 has 16 amino acids. V lost 0 bases and J lost 4, with 12 bases in between. Germline assignment: CDR1 LGHNA and CDR2 YNFKEQ. The CDR3 nucleotides are TGTGCCAGCAGCCAAGATCCGGGACCGTATAATGAAAAACTGTTTTTT. Translated, it gives CASSQDPGPYNEKLFF.

This clonotype was counted a few times. V gene TRBV6-5 combines with J gene TRBJ1-1; no clear D. With 6 bases removed from V and 4 bases from J, the gap between germline ends came to 12 bases. Germline V lookup: CDR1 MNHEY, CDR2 SVGAGI. The CDR3 runs to 13 residues. CDR3 region: CASRPAGGTEAFF. DNA of the CDR3: TGTGCCAGCAGACCCGCAGGAGGCACTGAAGCTTTCTTT.

This clonotype showed up many times. V usage is TRBV6-5 and J usage is TRBJ2-5, with D hard to call. The germline V gene has CDR1 MNHEY and CDR2 SVGAGI. This CDR3 is built from 11 residues. Trimming shortened V by 4 bases and J by 4 bases, and 4 bases separated the two germline ends. The CDR3: CASSSRETQYF. Written as DNA, the CDR3 is TGTGCCAGCAGTTCCAGAGAGACCCAGTACTTC.

In its sample, this clonotype was seen a few times. The rearrangement uses TRBV9 and TRBJ2-5, with D uncertain. This CDR3 region has 15 residues. Germline V gene data show CDR1 as SGDLS and CDR2 as YYNGEE. Trimming removed 0 bases at V and 4 bases at J, with 13 bases between. The CDR3 loop reads CASSVGGKQRETQYF. For the CDR3, the DNA is TGTGCCAGCAGCGTAGGCGGTAAGCAAAGAGAGACCCAGTACTTC. Combining the CDR3 with reference TRBV9 and TRBJ2-5 gives the whole variable domain DSGVTQTPKHLITATGQRVTLRCSPRSGDLSVYWYQQSLDQGLQFLIQYYNGEERAKGNILERFSAQQFPDLHSELNLSSLELGDSALYFCASSVGGKQRETQYFGPGTRLLVL.

In its sample, this clonotype was seen a few times. This sequence joins TRBV5-1 and TRBJ2-3; D may match TRBD1 or TRBD2 (5 bases each). The CDR3 is 14 residues long. Trimming removed 5 bases from V and 4 bases from J, with 14 bases in between. CDR1 and CDR2 (germline): SGHRS, YFSETQ. The CDR3 sequence: CASSEGRQADTQYF. CDR3 DNA: TGCGCCAGCAGTGAGGGGCGTCAGGCAGATACGCAGTATTTT.

The genes are TRBV5-3 and TRBJ2-1, with TRBD2 matching 8 bases. TRBV5-3 qualifies as an ORF whose function is uncertain. Germline trimming cut 4 bases from V and 1 base from J; bases unmatched to any gene: 10. The CDR3 has 17 residues. DNA for the CDR3: TGTGCCAGAAGCGTCACCACTGGCGGGGGGTCCTACAATGAGCAGTTCTTC. It specifies CARSVTTGGGSYNEQFF.

This clonotype was observed a few times. This chain joins TRBV15 and TRBJ1-2; no reliable D call. Deletions cut 0 bases from V and 0 bases from J, with 14 bases between. CDR1 is LNHNV, CDR2 YYDKDF, per germline (reference sequence). This CDR3 region has 17 residues. CDR3 in DNA: TGTGCCACCAGCAGAGATAGTGGCGGGGAAGCTAACTATGGCTACACCTTC. As protein: CATSRDSGGEANYGYTF.

This clonotype appeared a few times. The chain has TRBV12-3 or TRBV12-4 and TRBJ2-4, with TRBD2 matching 9 bases. This CDR3 is 15 amino acids long. With 7 bases clipped from V and 7 bases from J, the junction kept 11 bases outside the gene matches. This CDR3 reads CASTRTRGGTNIQYF. CDR3 DNA sequence: TGTGCCAGCACTCGGACGCGGGGGGGCACGAACATTCAGTACTTC.

The V gene is TRBV5-8, the J gene TRBJ2-7; TRBD1 might be the D (6 bases). Germline V gene data show CDR1 as SGHTS and CDR2 as YDEGEE. Trimming took 3 bases from V and 7 from J, leaving 23 bases between them. The CDR3 consists of 16 residues. CDR3 loop: CASSSGTLGDEREQYF. CDR3 nucleotide sequence: TGTGCCAGCAGCTCCGGGACATTGGGAGATGAGCGGGAGCAGTACTTC. The full variable domain, with the rest looked up from reference TRBV5-8 and TRBJ2-7, is EAGVTQSPTHLIKTRGQQATLRCSPISGHTSVYWYQQALGLGLQFLLWYDEGEERNRGNFPPRFSGRQFPNYSSELNVNALELEDSALYLCASSSGTLGDEREQYFGPGTRLTVT.

The table lists this clonotype with many counts. The chain recombines TRBV30 with TRBJ2-7; a possible D gene is TRBD2 (6 bases). V was shortened by 2 bases and J by 0 bases, with 23 bases between the two germline ends. CDR1 is GTSNPN, CDR2 SVGIG, per germline (reference sequence). The CDR3 totals 18 residues. CDR3 DNA: TGTGCCTGGAGTCACAAGGGTGGCGGGACCTACAACTCCTACGAGCAGTACTTC. Amino acid sequence: CAWSHKGGGTYNSYEQYF.

There are many counts of this clonotype. The chain combines TRBV7-2 with TRBJ1-5, with no clear D. Germline V CDR1 and CDR2: SGHTA, FQGNSA. Trimming removed 1 base from V and 6 bases from J, with 4 bases in between. This CDR3 spans 12 amino acids. The CDR3 here is CASSLEVQPQHF. DNA for the CDR3: TGTGCCAGCAGCTTAGAGGTTCAGCCCCAGCATTTT.

There are many counts of this clonotype. V is TRBV29-1 and J is TRBJ2-7; 7 positions match TRBD2. The germline V gene encodes CDR1 SQVTM and CDR2 ANQGSEA. There are 11 residues in the CDR3. Trimming took 4 bases from V and 3 from J; bases not matched to a gene: 0. In DNA, the CDR3 is TGCAGCGTTGGGGACTACTACGAGCAGTACTTC. Its protein is CSVGDYYEQYF.

This clonotype was observed a few times. The chain couples TRBV20-1 to TRBJ2-6; 10 nucleotides align to TRBD1. After removal of 1 base from V and 0 bases from J, the junction contained 9 bases not matched to a gene. CDR3 length equals 19 residues. The germline gives CDR1 DFQATT, CDR2 SNEGSKA (reference sequence). The CDR3 region has the DNA TGCAGTGCTAGAGTTAGACCGGGACAGGGGCTCTCTGGGGCCAACGTCCTGACTTTC. Translation gives CSARVRPGQGLSGANVLTF.

The chain employs TRBV30 and TRBJ1-6, with D possibly being TRBD1 (6 bases). Deletions cut 3 bases from V and 9 bases from J, with 9 bases between. The CDR3 covers 12 residues. Germline loops: CDR1 GTSNPN, CDR2 SVGIG (reference sequence). The CDR3 here is CAWSKGGSPLHF. CDR3 nucleotide sequence: TGTGCCTGGAGCAAAGGGGGTTCACCCCTCCACTTT.

The chain links TRBV29-1 to TRBJ1-1; D might be TRBD1 (6 bases). The ends were cut back, 2 bases at V and 8 bases at J, with 12 bases in the middle. Per germline, CDR1 SQVTM and CDR2 ANQGSEA. The length of the CDR3 is 12 residues. The CDR3 DNA reads as TGCAGCGTTGAAAGGCAGGGGCTCGAAGCTTTCTTT. It encodes CSVERQGLEAFF.

In this sample, this clonotype turned up a few times. The chain is built from TRBV4-3 and TRBJ1-2, with TRBD1 as a possible D gene (5 bases). Germline CDR1 and CDR2: LGHNA and YSLEER. V lost 3 bases, J lost 2 bases, and 10 bases lay in between. This CDR3 is built from 14 residues. The CDR3 loop reads CASSHSRENYGYTF. The DNA for the CDR3 is TGCGCCAGCAGCCACTCCAGGGAGAACTATGGCTACACCTTC.